The 28 T cell receptor beta chains in this list originate from one sample, sequenced in a study of relationships among human T cell subsets. After CD25, CD56 and CD294 bead selections, the flow-through was collected as Th1 cells. The T cell receptor alpha and beta CDR3 regions were amplified from mRNA by semiquantitative ARM-PCR. ARM-PCR used tagged nested gene-specific primers, then communal superprimers for exponential amplification. One entry per CDR3 protein results from TCRdb running MiXCR on the multiplex PCR reads. The table includes 10,000 to 15,000 distinct CDR3 sequences, roughly 65% detected once. Sequencing input: CD4+ Th1 cells sorted from blood. The receptors here all came from a man aged 35 to 55 in good health.

CDR3 in amino acids: CASSFPGGGGNTIYF. The CDR3 DNA is TGTGCCAGCAGCTTTCCCGGTGGGGGGGGAAACACCATATATTTT. The chain has TRBV7-2 and TRBJ1-3, with D perhaps TRBD1 (5 bases). The CDR3 length is 15 residues. Trimming removed 3 bases from V and 4 bases from J, with 13 bases in between. In germline, CDR1 is SGHTA, CDR2 FQGNSA.

The V and J genes are TRBV4-1 and TRBJ1-5; D might be TRBD1 (6 bases). This CDR3 has 15 amino acids. Looked up from germline, CDR1 is MGHRA and CDR2 is YSYEKL. V was pared by 1 base and J by 4 bases, with 11 bases between. The CDR3 loop reads CASSQGLQGNQPQHF. In DNA, the CDR3 is TGCGCCAGCAGCCAAGGGTTACAGGGAAATCAGCCCCAGCATTTT.

The chain employs TRBV5-1 and TRBJ2-3; 11 nucleotides match TRBD2. J gave up 6 bases and V 4 bases, and 7 bases lay outside the gene matches. This CDR3 region has 15 residues. CDR1 and CDR2 from the germline V gene are SGHRS and YFSETQ. CDR3 sequence reads: CASSPEWTSGDTQYF. As DNA, the CDR3 is TGCGCCAGCAGCCCGGAGTGGACTAGCGGGGATACGCAGTATTTT.

The chain has TRBV30 and TRBJ1-1, with no clear D. This CDR3 is 11 amino acids long. The germline CDR1 and CDR2 sequences are GTSNPN and SVGIG (reference sequence). Trimming took off 3 bases at V and 1 base at J, with 3 bases between the two ends. DNA for the CDR3: TGTGCCTGGAGGGAGAACACTGAAGCTTTCTTT. It translates to CAWRENTEAFF.

This clonotype was seen more than once but under ten times. The CDR3 reads CASSTRGQETQYF. As DNA, the CDR3 is TGTGCCAGCAGCACCCGGGGGCAAGAGACCCAGTACTTC. V is TRBV7-9 and J is TRBJ2-5; D possibly corresponds to TRBD2 (6 bases). Trimming took off 5 bases at V and 2 bases at J, with 9 bases between the two ends. Germline V gene data show CDR1 as SEHNR and CDR2 as FQNEAQ (reference sequence). This CDR3 comprises 13 residues.

V usage is TRBV11-1 and J usage is TRBJ1-1; D is undetermined. The CDR3 extends over 15 amino acids. V dropped 5 bases and J dropped 2 bases, with 15 bases sitting between them. Germline V gives CDR1 SGHAT, CDR2 FQDESV (reference sequence). The CDR3 DNA is TGTGCCAGCAGCCTGGGGATCTCAAGCAACACTGAAGCTTTCTTT. Amino acids: CASSLGISSNTEAFF.

As regards this clonotype: Since the CDR3 does not end with the conserved phenylalanine or tryptophan, this likely comes from a read error. Because the CDR3's place on the DNA is in doubt, the DNA is left out and the CDR3 is given as listed by TCRdb. This rearrangement joins TRBV11-3 to TRBJ2-3; TRBD2, the table's D call, lacks a check against the DNA. Germline V lookup: CDR1 SGHNT, CDR2 YENEEA. The CDR3 length equals 23 residues, ends included. This CDR3 reads CASSFYICSASSPAGGRTDTQYS.

This clonotype has a handful of counts. V usage is TRBV28 and J usage is TRBJ2-2, with no clear D. The germline CDR1 and CDR2 sequences are MDHEN and SYDVKM. The CDR3 is made up of 12 amino acids. V shed 6 bases and J shed 5 bases, with 7 bases lying between them. This CDR3 reads CASRSHTGELFF. The CDR3 DNA reads as TGTGCCAGCAGGAGTCATACCGGGGAGCTGTTTTTT.

This clonotype was picked up a small number of times. This chain links TRBV5-1 with TRBJ1-1; D remains unclear. V lost 0 bases to trimming and J lost 0 bases, with 9 bases between them. The germline V gene has CDR1 SGHRS and CDR2 YFSETQ. The CDR3 loop spans 15 amino acids. This CDR3 reads CASSLAGGMNTEAFF. The CDR3, as DNA: TGCGCCAGCAGCTTGGCCGGAGGGATGAACACTGAAGCTTTCTTT.

This sequence joins TRBV5-1 and TRBJ1-2; D is undetermined. The germline V and J ends were trimmed by 5 bases and 0 bases, with 8 bases remaining between them. This CDR3 is 13 amino acids long. Germline CDR1 SGHRS, CDR2 YFSETQ. In DNA, the CDR3 is TGCGCCAGCAGTGAAAATTCTAACTATGGCTACACCTTC. Its protein is CASSENSNYGYTF. The full variable domain, its missing parts supplied by reference TRBV5-1 and TRBJ1-2, is KAGVTQTPRYLIKTRGQQVTLSCSPISGHRSVSWYQQTPGQGLQFLFEYFSETQRNKGNFPGRFSGRQFSNSRSEMNVSTLELGDSALYLCASSENSNYGYTFGSGTRLTVV.

The chain combines TRBV30 with TRBJ1-1; TRBD1 aligns across 9 bases. Looked up from germline, CDR1 is GTSNPN and CDR2 is SVGIG (reference sequence). This CDR3 region has 16 residues. The V gene end was trimmed by 3 bases and the J gene end by 1 base; junction bases not matched to a gene: 9. The CDR3 region has the DNA TGTGCCTGGAGAAAAGGGACAGGGTCTAGGAACACTGAAGCTTTCTTT. This gives the protein CAWRKGTGSRNTEAFF.

The chain couples TRBV7-2 to TRBJ2-7, with D perhaps matching TRBD2 (5 bases). The germline V and J ends were trimmed by 5 bases and 3 bases, with 14 bases remaining between them. CDR3 length equals 14 residues. Per germline, CDR1 SGHTA and CDR2 FQGNSA. The CDR3 protein is CASSHSASNYEQYF. CDR3 nucleotides: TGTGCCAGCAGCCATAGCGCCAGCAACTACGAGCAGTACTTC.

CDR3 sequence: CASSLAMDTQYF. The CDR3 DNA sequence: TGTGCCAGCAGCTTGGCCATGGATACGCAGTATTTT. This chain uses TRBV5-8 with TRBJ2-3; no clear D gene. Germline V CDR1 and CDR2: SGHTS, YDEGEE. With 0 bases removed from V and 6 bases from J, the gap between germline ends came to 5 bases. This CDR3 has 12 amino acids.

This clonotype was seen once. A read error may account for a junction end that differs from germline. This chain joins TRBV5-4 and TRBJ2-3; 7 bases line up with TRBD2. Germline CDR1 is SGHNT and CDR2 is YYREEE (reference sequence). The CDR3 extends over 14 amino acids. The CDR3: CASIREAGKDTQYF. The CDR3 nucleotides read TGCGCCAGCATCCGGGAGGCGGGTAAAGATACGCAGTATTTT.

The rearrangement links TRBV20-1 to TRBJ2-3; D may be TRBD2 (6 bases). V dropped 5 bases and J dropped 0 bases, with 15 bases sitting between them. This CDR3 is built from 15 residues. Germline CDR1 is DFQATT and CDR2 is SNEGSKA (reference sequence). This chain's CDR3 is CSAPRSGSSTDTQYF. The CDR3 coding sequence is TGCAGTGCTCCCCGTAGCGGTTCTAGCACAGATACGCAGTATTTT.

The genes are TRBV2 and TRBJ2-5; 7 bases are a match to TRBD2. This CDR3 comprises 12 residues. The J segment lost 3 bases and the V segment lost 11 bases, leaving 6 bases of the junction unmatched. Germline lookup yields CDR1 SNHLY and CDR2 FYNNEI. The CDR3 region has the DNA TGTGCCCGATCCGGGACTAAAGAGACCCAGTACTTC. This gives the protein CARSGTKETQYF.

Only one count was recorded for this clonotype. The chain employs TRBV12-3 or TRBV12-4 and TRBJ2-1; 7 nucleotides agree with TRBD2. V trimming: 2 bases; J trimming: 0 bases; junction bases outside the gene matches: 13. The CDR3 runs 19 residues. CDR3 loop: CASSLLGRSGASSYNEQFF. DNA of the CDR3: TGTGCCAGCAGTTTATTAGGCCGGAGCGGGGCGAGCTCCTACAATGAGCAGTTCTTC.

The sample holds a few counts of this clonotype. J is TRBJ2-5 and V is TRBV6-1; 10 nucleotides agree with TRBD2. In germline, CDR1 is MNHNS, CDR2 SASEGT. The junction had 5 bases not matched to a gene; V was cut back by 7 bases and J by 3 bases. The CDR3 consists of 14 residues. CDR3 residues: CASKSGTSEETQYF. The CDR3 DNA sequence: TGTGCCAGCAAATCCGGGACTAGCGAAGAGACCCAGTACTTC.

The V gene is TRBV24-1, the J gene TRBJ2-5; D is undetermined. The ends were cut back, 7 bases at V and 4 bases at J, with 12 bases in the middle. CDR3 length equals 13 residues. Germline V CDR1 and CDR2: KGHDR, SFDVKD. The CDR3 protein is CATRRTGAETQYF. CDR3 nucleotides: TGTGCCACCAGAAGGACGGGCGCAGAGACCCAGTACTTC.

This clonotype was counted a single time. J is TRBJ1-5 and V is TRBV30, with 7 bases identical to TRBD1. V lost 1 base to trimming and J lost 3 bases; unmatched junction nucleotides: 3. Germline V gives CDR1 GTSNPN, CDR2 SVGIG (reference sequence). This CDR3 spans 14 amino acids. The CDR3 DNA reads as TGTGCCTGGAGTGGGGGACAGTTCAATCAGCCCCAGCATTTT. Residues: CAWSGGQFNQPQHF.

The chain links TRBV11-3 to TRBJ2-1; TRBD2 matches 8 bases. This CDR3 comprises 15 residues. The junction had 12 bases not matched to a gene; V was cut back by 4 bases and J by 10 bases. Germline V gives CDR1 SGHNT, CDR2 YENEEA. CDR3 amino acids: CASSSRGTSLSEQFF. DNA for the CDR3: TGTGCCAGCAGCTCCCGCGGGACTAGTTTGTCGGAGCAGTTCTTC.

This sequence joins TRBV2 and TRBJ2-5, with unresolved D. The CDR3 totals 10 residues. V lost 9 bases and J lost 4, with 6 bases in between. The germline gives CDR1 SNHLY, CDR2 FYNNEI. The DNA for the CDR3 is TGTGCCAGATATGGAGAGACCCAGTACTTC. It translates to CARYGETQYF.

CDR3 sequence reads: CASSSQGALKHTQYF. The CDR3 DNA reads as TGTGCCAGCAGTTCACAGGGGGCTCTCAAACATACGCAGTATTTT. The chain links TRBV12-3 or TRBV12-4 to TRBJ2-3, with 9 bases matching TRBD1. This CDR3 has 15 amino acids. Unmatched junction bases numbered 9, after V lost 4 bases and J lost 7 bases.

The chain uses TRBV7-9 and TRBJ2-3, with D maybe TRBD1 (5 bases). The CDR3 consists of 12 residues. Trimming left V 6 bases short and J 4 bases short, with 8 bases between. Per the germline V gene, CDR1 is SEHNR and CDR2 is FQNEAQ (reference sequence). This CDR3 is CASSQQADTQYF. The CDR3 DNA reads as TGTGCCAGCAGTCAACAGGCAGATACGCAGTATTTT.

J is TRBJ1-6 and V is TRBV28; a possible D gene is TRBD1 (5 bases). This CDR3 has 16 residues. From germline, CDR1 is MDHEN and CDR2 SYDVKM. V dropped 6 bases and J dropped 10 bases, with 22 bases sitting between them. The CDR3 nucleotides are TGTGCCAGCAGCTCGGCGAGGGGTCTACGCGCGTCACCCCTCCACTTT. Amino acid sequence: CASSSARGLRASPLHF.

This clonotype was seen more than once but under ten times. The chain has TRBV11-2 and TRBJ2-1, with 7 bases matching TRBD1. The trim removed 4 bases at V and 9 bases at J, leaving 12 bases unmatched. Germline V CDR1 and CDR2: SGHAT, FQNNGV. This CDR3 is built from 15 residues. In DNA, the CDR3 is TGTGCCAGCAGCTATCAACAGGGGTTGGGCAGTGAGCAGTTCTTC. Amino acids: CASSYQQGLGSEQFF.

The chain carries TRBV27 and TRBJ2-6; D is perhaps TRBD1 or TRBD2 (5 bases each). The V end lost 6 bases, the J end lost 0 bases, and 21 bases lay between the germline ends. The CDR3 loop spans 19 amino acids. Per the germline V gene, CDR1 is MNHEY and CDR2 is SMNVEV (reference sequence). The CDR3 DNA sequence: TGTGCCAGCAGACCCGGAACGGGACGGACTCTCTCTGGGGCCAACGTCCTGACTTTC. It is translated as CASRPGTGRTLSGANVLTF.

This clonotype occurred once. This chain uses TRBV12-3 or TRBV12-4 with TRBJ1-1, with 8 bases fitting TRBD1. The trim removed 5 bases at V and 4 bases at J, leaving 9 bases unmatched. This CDR3 has 15 residues. Written as DNA, the CDR3 is TGTGCCAGCAGTCCCACGACAGGGGTTGGCACTGAAGCTTTCTTT. Translation: CASSPTTGVGTEAFF.